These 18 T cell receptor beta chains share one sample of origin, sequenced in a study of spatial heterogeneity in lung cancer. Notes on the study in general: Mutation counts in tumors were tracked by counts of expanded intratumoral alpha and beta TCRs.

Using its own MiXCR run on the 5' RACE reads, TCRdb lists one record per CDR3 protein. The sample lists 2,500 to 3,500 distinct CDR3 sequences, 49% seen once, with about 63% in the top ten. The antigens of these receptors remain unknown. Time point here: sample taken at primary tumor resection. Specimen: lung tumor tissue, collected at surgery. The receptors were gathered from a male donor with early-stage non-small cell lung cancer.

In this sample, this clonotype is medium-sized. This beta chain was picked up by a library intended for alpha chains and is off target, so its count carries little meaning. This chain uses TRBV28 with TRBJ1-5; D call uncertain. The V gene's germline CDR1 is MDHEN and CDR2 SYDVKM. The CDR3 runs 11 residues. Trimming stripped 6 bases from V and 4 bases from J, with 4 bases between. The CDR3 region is CASSRNQPQHF. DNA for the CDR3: TGTGCCAGCAGCCGAAATCAGCCCCAGCATTTT. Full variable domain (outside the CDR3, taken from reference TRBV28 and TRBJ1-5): DVKVTQSSRYLVKRTGEKVFLECVQDMDHENMFWYRQDPGLGLRLIYFSYDVKMKEKGDIPEGYSVSREKKERFSLILESASTNQTSMYLCASSRNQPQHFGDGTRLSIL.

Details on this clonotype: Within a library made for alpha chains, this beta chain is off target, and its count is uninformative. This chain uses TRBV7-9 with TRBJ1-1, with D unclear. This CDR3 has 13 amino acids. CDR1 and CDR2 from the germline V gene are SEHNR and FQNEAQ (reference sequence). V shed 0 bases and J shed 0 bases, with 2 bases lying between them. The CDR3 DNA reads TGTGCCAGCAGCTTAGCGCTGAACACTGAAGCTTTCTTT. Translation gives CASSLALNTEAFF.

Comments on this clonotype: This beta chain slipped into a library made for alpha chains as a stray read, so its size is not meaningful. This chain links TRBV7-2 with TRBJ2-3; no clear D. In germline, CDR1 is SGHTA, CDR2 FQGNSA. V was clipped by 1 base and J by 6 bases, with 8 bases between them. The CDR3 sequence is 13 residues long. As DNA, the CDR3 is TGTGCCAGCAGCTTAGTAGGAGCCGATACGCAGTATTTT. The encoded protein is CASSLVGADTQYF.

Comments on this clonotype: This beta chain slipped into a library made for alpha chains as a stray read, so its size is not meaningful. CDR3 protein: CASSLPQLMGEAFF. CDR3 nucleotide sequence: TGTGCCAGCAGTTTACCGCAGTTAATGGGTGAAGCTTTCTTT. The chain recombines TRBV12-3 or TRBV12-4 with TRBJ1-1; D unresolved. The CDR3 spans 14 residues. V lost 2 bases and J 7 bases, leaving 14 bases between the germline ends.

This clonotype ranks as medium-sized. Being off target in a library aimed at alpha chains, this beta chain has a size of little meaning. CDR3 sequence reads: CATSRGLAGFSGANVLTF. In DNA, the CDR3 is TGTGCCACCAGCAGGGGACTAGCGGGATTCTCTGGGGCCAACGTCCTGACTTTC. The chain combines TRBV15 with TRBJ2-6, with 13 bases identical to TRBD2. This CDR3 is built from 18 residues. The germline CDR1 and CDR2 sequences are LNHNV and YYDKDF (reference sequence). Trimming cost V 3 bases and J 0 bases; bases outside gene matches: 2.

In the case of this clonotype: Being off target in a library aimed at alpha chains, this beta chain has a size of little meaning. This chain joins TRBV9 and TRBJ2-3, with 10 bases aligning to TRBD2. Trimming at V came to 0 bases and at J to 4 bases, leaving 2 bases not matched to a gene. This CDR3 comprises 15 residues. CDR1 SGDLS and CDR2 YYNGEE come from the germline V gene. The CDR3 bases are TGTGCCAGCAGCGTAGCTAGCGGGAGTGCAGATACGCAGTATTTT. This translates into CASSVASGSADTQYF. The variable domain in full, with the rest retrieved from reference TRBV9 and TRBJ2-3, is DSGVTQTPKHLITATGQRVTLRCSPRSGDLSVYWYQQSLDQGLQFLIQYYNGEERAKGNILERFSAQQFPDLHSELNLSSLELGDSALYFCASSVASGSADTQYFGPGTRLTVL.

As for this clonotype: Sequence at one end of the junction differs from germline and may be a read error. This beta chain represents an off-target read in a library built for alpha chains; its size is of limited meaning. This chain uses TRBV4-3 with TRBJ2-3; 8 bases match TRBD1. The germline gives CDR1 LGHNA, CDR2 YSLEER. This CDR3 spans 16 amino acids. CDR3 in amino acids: CASSLETGASTDTQYF. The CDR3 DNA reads TGCGCCAGCAGCCTAGAGACAGGGGCGAGCACGGATACGCAGTATTTT.

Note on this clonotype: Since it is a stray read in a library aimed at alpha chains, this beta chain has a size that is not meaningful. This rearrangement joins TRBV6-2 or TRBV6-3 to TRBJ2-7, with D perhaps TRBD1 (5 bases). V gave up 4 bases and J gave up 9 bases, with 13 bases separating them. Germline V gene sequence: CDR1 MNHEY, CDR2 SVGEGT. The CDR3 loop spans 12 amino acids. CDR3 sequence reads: CASSWVTAGQYF. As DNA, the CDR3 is TGTGCCAGCAGTTGGGTGACAGCCGGGCAGTACTTC.

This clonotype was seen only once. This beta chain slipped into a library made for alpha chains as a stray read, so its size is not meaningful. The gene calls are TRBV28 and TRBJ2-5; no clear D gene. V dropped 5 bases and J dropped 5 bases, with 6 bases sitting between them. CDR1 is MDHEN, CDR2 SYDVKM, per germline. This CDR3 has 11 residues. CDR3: CASSLGETQYF. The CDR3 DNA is TGTGCCAGCAGTCTGGGGGAGACCCAGTACTTC.

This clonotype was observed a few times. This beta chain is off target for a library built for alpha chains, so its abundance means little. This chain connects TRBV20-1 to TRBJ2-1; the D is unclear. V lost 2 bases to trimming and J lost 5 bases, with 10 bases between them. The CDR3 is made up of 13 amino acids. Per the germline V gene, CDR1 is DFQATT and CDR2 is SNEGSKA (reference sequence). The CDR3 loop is CSARSGQNNEQFF. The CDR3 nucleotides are TGCAGTGCTAGATCCGGGCAAAACAATGAGCAGTTCTTC.

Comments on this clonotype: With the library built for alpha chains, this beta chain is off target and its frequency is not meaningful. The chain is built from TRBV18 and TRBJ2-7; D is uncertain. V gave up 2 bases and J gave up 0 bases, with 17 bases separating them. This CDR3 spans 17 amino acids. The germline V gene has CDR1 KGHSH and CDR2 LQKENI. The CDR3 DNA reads TGTGCCAGCTCACCAATGAGCTCCGGGCTAAGCTCCTACGAGCAGTACTTC. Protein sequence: CASSPMSSGLSSYEQYF.

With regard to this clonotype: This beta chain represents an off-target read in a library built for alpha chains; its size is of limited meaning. This CDR3 reads CASSSEQVRKYGNTDTQYF. The CDR3 nucleotides read TGTGCCAGCAGTTCTGAGCAGGTTCGAAAGTATGGGAACACAGATACGCAGTATTTT. The J gene is TRBJ2-3, the V gene TRBV25-1; no clear D gene. The CDR3 sequence is 19 residues long. Germline loops: CDR1 MGHDK, CDR2 SYGVNS. V was pared by 5 bases and J by 2 bases, with 26 bases between.

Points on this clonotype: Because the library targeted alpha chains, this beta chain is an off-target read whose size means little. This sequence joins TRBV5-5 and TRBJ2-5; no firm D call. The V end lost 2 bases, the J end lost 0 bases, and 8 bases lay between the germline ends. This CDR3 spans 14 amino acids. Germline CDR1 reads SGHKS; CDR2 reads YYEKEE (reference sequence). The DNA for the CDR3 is TGTGCCAGCAGCTTTCGCCCGTACCAAGAGACCCAGTACTTC. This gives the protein CASSFRPYQETQYF.

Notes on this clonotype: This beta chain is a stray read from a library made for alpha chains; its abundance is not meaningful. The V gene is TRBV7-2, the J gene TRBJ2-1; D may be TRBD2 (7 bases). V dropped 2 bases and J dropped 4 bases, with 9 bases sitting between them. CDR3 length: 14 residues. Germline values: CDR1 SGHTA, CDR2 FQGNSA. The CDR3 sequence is CASSLRGAYNEQFF. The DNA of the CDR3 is TGTGCCAGCAGCTTACGGGGGGCGTACAATGAGCAGTTCTTC.

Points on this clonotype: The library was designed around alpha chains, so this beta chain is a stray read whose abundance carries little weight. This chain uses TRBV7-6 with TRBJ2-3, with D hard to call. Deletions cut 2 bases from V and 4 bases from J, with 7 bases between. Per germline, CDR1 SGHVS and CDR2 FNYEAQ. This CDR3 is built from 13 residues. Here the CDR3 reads CASSLSSADTQYF. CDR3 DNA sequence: TGTGCCAGCAGCTTAAGTTCGGCAGATACGCAGTATTTT. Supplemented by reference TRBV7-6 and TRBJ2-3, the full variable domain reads GAGVSQSPRYKVTKRGQDVALRCDPISGHVSLYWYRQALGQGPEFLTYFNYEAQQDKSGLPNDRFSAERPEGSISTLTIQRTEQRDSAMYRCASSLSSADTQYFGPGTRLTVL.

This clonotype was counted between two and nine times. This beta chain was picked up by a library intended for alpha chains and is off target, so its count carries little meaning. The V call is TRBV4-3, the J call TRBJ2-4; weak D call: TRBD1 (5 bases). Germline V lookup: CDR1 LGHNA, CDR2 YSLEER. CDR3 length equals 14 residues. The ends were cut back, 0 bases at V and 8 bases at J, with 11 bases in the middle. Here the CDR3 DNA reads TGCGCCAGCAGCCAAGATAGGGGCCACGACATTCAGTACTTC. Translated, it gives CASSQDRGHDIQYF.

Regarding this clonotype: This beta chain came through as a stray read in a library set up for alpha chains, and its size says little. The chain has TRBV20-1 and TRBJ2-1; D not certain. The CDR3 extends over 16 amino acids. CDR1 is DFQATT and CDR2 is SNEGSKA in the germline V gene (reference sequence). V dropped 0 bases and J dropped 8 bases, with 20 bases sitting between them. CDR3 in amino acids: CSARDRRSPSRDEQFF. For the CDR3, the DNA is TGCAGTGCTAGAGATCGGCGGAGCCCGTCTCGCGATGAGCAGTTCTTC.

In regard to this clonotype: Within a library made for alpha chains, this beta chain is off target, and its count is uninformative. This CDR3 is CSAREAGKSPLHF. The CDR3 DNA reads as TGCAGTGCTAGGGAAGCAGGGAAGTCACCCCTCCACTTT. The V gene is TRBV20-1, the J gene TRBJ1-6, with a weak D call TRBD1 (5 bases). The CDR3 covers 13 residues. Trimming shortened V by 3 bases and J by 10 bases, and 13 bases separated the two germline ends. CDR1 and CDR2 (germline): DFQATT, SNEGSKA (reference sequence).